The TCR beta chain described here comes from a study of cytomegalovirus exposure and HLA in healthy donors (dated by TCRdb to 2016 to 2017). In terms of the full investigation: An earlier analysis of under 600 of the donors reported approximately 290 Gb of sequence data and some 120 million unique TCR beta sequences from 150 million to 200 million T cells. The study combined high-throughput TCR immunosequencing, statistical association of individual TCRs with disease status, and machine learning to predict cytomegalovirus infection status. An earlier analysis of around 640 of the donors used high-throughput TCR beta sequencing to judge whether each TCR beta V gene segment behaved as functional or pseudogenic. Every repertoire in the discovery cohort had been generated on one and the same sequencing platform. A later genetic analysis took genome-wide SNP genotypes for about 65% of the roughly 670 donors and used that subset as a discovery cohort. To study patterns of TCR occurrence, a later analysis re-analyzed previously published TCR beta repertoires from around 700 donors and added high-resolution HLA genotyping. The study aimed to test whether signatures of past pathogen exposure could be identified by cataloging public T cell receptors. Besides the first cohort of approximately 670 subjects, a separate validation cohort made up of 90 to 150 different subjects was used. Both class I and class II loci were covered by HLA typing, at four-digit resolution. Approximately 300 gigabases of sequencing data and approximately 91 million unique TCR sequences made up an early release that covered approximately 650 HLA-typed donors. Among the roughly 390 genotyped donors, around 81% belonged to the genetic ancestry cluster associated with self-reported Caucasian donors. Typing coverage varied by locus: 629-630 donors for A, B, C, DRB1 and DQB1; around 560 for DQA1; more than 600 for DPA1; fewer than 480 for DPB1. The study profiled the T cell repertoires of hundreds of subjects by immunosequencing and related them to cytomegalovirus serostatus. Among around 400 genotyped donors of the cohort, an average of about 240,000 unique TCR beta nucleotide sequences were sequenced per donor, roughly 20% of them non-productive. Donor age, sex, ethnicity and CMV serostatus were collected together with the repertoire data. About five DR-DQ haplotypes were handled as single units for association and clustering because linkage in the cohort was strong. Rather than using new phenotypic data, the later analysis identified candidate immune exposures from TCR beta sequences and from how often those sequences occurred across donors.

As to this clone: Its antigen is not yet known. There are no base qualities to consult, and no much larger clone falls within one base.

V loses 0 bases, J loses 10 bases, and the germline ends lie 18 bases apart. The CDR3 starts with the cysteine, ends with the phenylalanine, and has 15 residues. The sequence is cut down to CDR3 DNA, 45 bases in frame from base 1. CDR1 and CDR2 (SNHLY, FYNNEI) derive from the germline V gene. The cohort consisted of more than 650 healthy bone marrow donors. At the time of sampling, all cohort members were nominally healthy, though unrecorded immune exposures were likely present. The donor was CMV seropositive and was included in the group of some 290 seropositive cohort members. Each donor provided a peripheral blood sample, and peripheral blood mononuclear cells were used for TCR beta sequencing. The Qiagen DNeasy Blood Extraction Kit was used to extract genomic DNA from the blood cell samples. Study-wide conclusions, independent of this receptor: A later analysis found that most CMV-associated TCR beta chains appeared HLA-restricted, with HLA associations seemingly driven largely by CMV exposure. In this cohort, only TCR beta chains were sequenced, and detectable features were limited by the absence of alpha or paired-chain data. A further reported finding was that TCR beta sequences accurately predicted the HLA-A and HLA-B alleles for most subjects in the first cohort. Because HLA typing was unavailable for some donors at each locus, only the typed subset was used in association tests. Roughly uniform sequencing depth across donors was assumed in presence/absence analyses, although this assumption may not hold. In a later analysis, HLA-associated TCR beta chains were found to be more clonally expanded and to have lower generation probabilities than equally common non-associated chains. Roughly 17 rarely observed V segments, including chromosome 9 orphons, were excluded from the earlier analysis of about 600 of the donors because counts were too low. Correlated functional status among segregating V segments might reflect linkage disequilibrium, but an unknown experimental factor could not be ruled out. An earlier analysis of approximately 590 of the donors showed that most TCR beta V segments appeared in productive rearrangements either about 87% or about 30% of the time, which broadly matched IMGT annotations. According to the authors, the approach could potentially be generalized to other disease states and immunological phenotypes. The study gave a list of more than 150 TCR beta chains associated with cytomegalovirus. In a later analysis, some 18,000 TCR beta sequences were associated with specific HLA alleles at a false discovery rate of 0.05. In a later genetic analysis, fewer N-insertions in productive TCRs were reported among donors in an Asian-associated ancestry cluster than the 666-donor mean. While some public TCRs were present in many individuals, most TCR sequences turned up only very rarely across donors. The only immune exposure information available for the cohort was CMV serostatus. An association between a missense DCLRE1C variant and V-gene and J-gene trimming of TCR beta chains was found in a later genetic analysis and replicated in an independent cohort. The sequencing pipeline was judged likely to have produced a cluster of highly shared sequence variants as a technical artifact. Some IMGT-functional V segments, including TRBV6-2 and TRBV6-3, could not be told apart with the 87-base-pair reads, so those segments were excluded. When HLA alleles, especially DR and DQ, strongly co-occurred, attributing TCR associations to individual alleles was difficult. The classifier was reported to diagnose cytomegalovirus status with high specificity and sensitivity in both the original cohort and the validation cohort. A later analysis found that TCR association rates varied across HLA loci, with DRB1 alleles showing the most associated TCRs and HLA-C alleles the fewest. Three of the identified cytomegalovirus-associated TCR beta chains were confirmed in vitro to be specific for cytomegalovirus antigens. Several of the top co-occurrence clusters appeared to be linked to parvovirus B19, influenza, CMV and Epstein-Barr virus, according to a later analysis.

Receptor libraries were prepared by the immunoSEQ multiplex PCR assay. A mixture of 60 forward primers for TCR Vbeta segments and 13 reverse primers for TCR Jbeta segments was used in the multiplex PCR. A multiplex PCR assay on genomic DNA amplified the CDR3 region of rearranged TCR beta genes. Amplified TCR beta libraries were sequenced as 87-base-pair reads on the Illumina HiSeq System. Per the source publication's procedure: A later analysis tallied approximately 87 million unique TCR beta chains across the 610 or so repertoires, and around 10 million of those chains were shared by two or more donors. To remove PCR and sequencing errors, raw reads were error-corrected and collapsed into unique sequences using a nearest-neighbor algorithm that merged closely related sequences. CDR3 sequences were aligned to IMGT reference sequences to assign V, D and J gene segments. For a sequence to be retained, a match of at least six nucleotides to both a V gene segment and a J gene segment was required. A rearrangement was called productive if the CDR3 had no stop codons and remained in frame with V and J, and every other rearrangement was called non-productive. CDR3 was defined by IMGT convention, running from the second conserved V-encoded cysteine to the conserved J-encoded phenylalanine. In an earlier analysis of approximately 500 of the donors, sequences lacking an unambiguous match to a single V gene segment were excluded. An earlier analysis of 450 to 650 of the donors called V segments functional above 56.7% productive rearrangements and segregating when the between-donor standard deviation exceeded 5%. To diagnose cytomegalovirus status from the catalog of TCR beta chain sequences, a statistical classification framework was built. In a later analysis, V and J genes were assigned by comparing TCR nucleotide sequences against IMGT/GENE-DB human TR gene sequences. A later analysis assigned CDR3 sequences and most-parsimonious VDJ recombination scenarios with the TCRdist pipeline. In a later analysis, each TCR beta chain was defined by its CDR3 amino acid sequence together with its V-gene family, and reads lacking a unique V-gene family were excluded. To address suspected cross-contamination and a sequencing artifact, a later analysis removed over 500 highly shared, low-generation-probability nucleotide sequences. In a later analysis, a clonal expansion index was calculated for each public chain from normalized within-repertoire ranks of inferred template counts. Generation probabilities in a later analysis came from a VDJ recombination model fitted to out-of-frame rearrangements, and those results were checked against IGoR. In a later analysis, hypergeometric tests were used to score TCR-TCR, TCR-HLA and TCR-CMV co-occurrence, with a repertoire-size bias correction applied to TCR pairs. False discovery rates were estimated in a later analysis by permuting HLA or CMV assignments 20 times. A later analysis grouped co-occurring TCRs with DBSCAN, adding TCRdist sequence similarity when clustering within HLA-allele-positive subsets. Repertoires with fewer than 30,000 or more than 120,000 public chains were left out of co-occurrence clustering, as were about five repertoires with anomalous nucleotide sharing. Entries here come from immuneACCESS through TCRdb and include only in-frame sequences with V and J called. Some clones fail to appear in such tables; in the studies checked, an unresolved V gene covers under half of the shortfall, and the cause of the remainder is unknown. V and J calls plus clone size are reproduced from that table; the DNA served to infer D and trimming. This sample has 110,000 or so clones in its table, and 60% to 80% of those were observed once. Together, the top ten hold around 5% of the sample.

The TCR sequence derives from a man aged 45-65 years in good health and CMV-seropositive. The chain is assembled from TRBV2 and TRBJ2-5; 5 matching bases give a weak D call of TRBD2. Sequencing used PBMCs. In nucleotides, the sequence is TGTGCCAGCAGTGAAGCGTCGTGGTCCTTTCGGGGCCAGTACTTC. The encoded protein is CASSEASWSFRGQYF.